These 25 T cell receptor beta chains share one sample of origin, sequenced in a study of naive and memory T cell subsets (dated by TCRdb to the late 2010s). Library generation was performed with UMI-ligation and nested PCR. The listed sequencing device is Illumina MiSeq. The beta constant-region primer was an equimolar mix of two oligonucleotides covering both TRBC1 and TRBC2. The raw public data were reprocessed by TCRdb itself: fastp quality trimming at Q25, MiXCR clonotype calling, in-frame beta chains only. Under each unique CDR3 protein, matching rows form one entry showing the most common genes and DNA. This sample is represented by 75,000 to 85,000 distinct CDR3 sequences; around 13% of them were singletons. The top ten hold about 0.93% of the sample. Sequencing was done on a sample of central memory CD4+ T cells from blood. The cell subset or site label here, explained by the study, means: central memory, CD45RA- CD27+. The receptor set was obtained from a human donor in good health.

This clonotype was found a few times. DNA of the CDR3: TGTGCCATCAGTGTATCTCCGGGACAGGCAGGAGATACGCAGTATTTT. Residues: CAISVSPGQAGDTQYF. The genes are TRBV10-3 and TRBJ2-3, with TRBD1 matching 8 bases. The CDR3 spans 16 residues. Losses at the gene ends were 4 bases for V and 5 bases for J; bases not matched to a gene: 11. Germline CDR1 and CDR2: ENHRY and SYGVKD.

This clonotype has a handful of counts. This chain uses TRBV20-1 with TRBJ2-5; 7 positions agree with TRBD2. Germline V gene data show CDR1 as DFQATT and CDR2 as SNEGSKA (reference sequence). The CDR3 sequence is 15 residues long. The J segment lost 5 bases and the V segment lost 5 bases, leaving 14 bases of the junction unmatched. CDR3 in DNA: TGCAGTGCTGCCCTCGCTCGGACTAGATCCGAGACCCAGTACTTC. This codes for CSAALARTRSETQYF.

This chain links TRBV20-1 with TRBJ2-7; 9 nucleotides line up with TRBD2. The J segment lost 6 bases and the V segment lost 4 bases, leaving 10 bases of the junction unmatched. The V gene's germline CDR1 is DFQATT and CDR2 SNEGSKA (reference sequence). This CDR3 has 14 residues. DNA of the CDR3: TGCAGTGCTAACCCTATACTAGCGGGTGGCGAGCAGTACTTC. Translation: CSANPILAGGEQYF.

Only a few counts were recorded for this clonotype. The chain couples TRBV3-1 to TRBJ2-3; 9 bases are shared with TRBD2. There are 13 residues in the CDR3. Germline V gives CDR1 LGHDT, CDR2 YNNKEL (reference sequence). Trimming at V came to 0 bases and at J to 11 bases, leaving 3 bases not matched to a gene. Here the CDR3 DNA reads TGTGCCAGCAGCCAAGAGAGCGGGAGGCGGCAGTATTTT. This codes for CASSQESGRRQYF.

This clonotype was detected a few times. The V gene is TRBV29-1, the J gene TRBJ2-5, with 7 bases fitting TRBD2. Germline V gives CDR1 SQVTM, CDR2 ANQGSEA. The CDR3 contains 12 residues. The CDR3, as DNA: TGCAGTTACGGGGCGGGAGCAGAGACCCAGTACTTC. Its translation: CSYGAGAETQYF.

This sequence joins TRBV6-1 and TRBJ1-5; possibly TRBD1 for D (6 bases). The CDR3 has 17 amino acids. CDR1 is MNHNS, CDR2 SASEGT, per germline. V lost 0 bases and J lost 7, with 19 bases in between. The CDR3 sequence: CASSEARGAGARQPQHF. DNA of the CDR3: TGTGCCAGCAGTGAAGCGCGGGGGGCAGGGGCTCGGCAGCCCCAGCATTTT.

At least ten counts were recorded for this clonotype. The rearrangement links TRBV6-5 to TRBJ2-7, with 8 nucleotides matching TRBD1. The CDR3 contains 15 residues. Trimming removed 6 bases from V and 3 bases from J; junction bases left unmatched: 10. Germline V CDR1 and CDR2: MNHEY, SVGAGI. This CDR3 reads CASRRHGQGDYEQYF. As DNA, the CDR3 is TGTGCCAGCAGGCGCCATGGACAGGGAGACTACGAGCAGTACTTC.

This clonotype was seen a few times. This rearrangement joins TRBV15 to TRBJ2-2; no definite D call. Germline V lookup: CDR1 LNHNV, CDR2 YYDKDF (reference sequence). CDR3 size: 13 residues. Between the trimmed V and J ends, which lost 0 bases and 7 bases, there was a span of 6 bases. DNA for the CDR3: TGTGCCACCAGCAGAGATTTTTACGGGGAGCTGTTTTTT. Its protein is CATSRDFYGELFF.

This clonotype was counted at least ten times. The genes are TRBV20-1 and TRBJ2-6; weak D call: TRBD1 (5 bases). The CDR3 contains 17 residues. V lost 3 bases, J lost 2 bases, and 17 bases lay in between. CDR1 DFQATT and CDR2 SNEGSKA come from the germline V gene (reference sequence). CDR3: CSASPGPLGTGANVLTF. DNA for the CDR3: TGCAGTGCTAGTCCAGGGCCCCTGGGCACTGGGGCCAACGTCCTGACTTTC.

This clonotype was recorded a few times. This rearrangement joins TRBV29-1 to TRBJ2-1, with D possibly TRBD2 on 5 matching bases. This CDR3 has 15 residues. In germline, CDR1 is SQVTM, CDR2 ANQGSEA. Trimming pared 4 bases from V and 0 bases from J, leaving 13 bases between. This CDR3 reads CSVVGLPSSYNEQFF. CDR3 nucleotides: TGCAGCGTTGTTGGACTCCCGAGCTCCTACAATGAGCAGTTCTTC.

This clonotype came up a few times. The rearrangement joins TRBV7-2 to TRBJ2-5; 10 bases line up with TRBD2. The CDR3 is made up of 14 amino acids. Unmatched junction bases numbered 9, after V lost 5 bases and J lost 9 bases. Germline V gives CDR1 SGHTA, CDR2 FQGNSA. The CDR3 DNA reads TGTGCCAGCAGCCCAACTAGCGGGGTCTGGGCCCAGTACTTC. It is translated as CASSPTSGVWAQYF.

This clonotype was observed many times. DNA of the CDR3: TGTGCCAGCTCGCCCGCTTCGGGGGCCATAGATACGCAGTATTTT. Translation gives CASSPASGAIDTQYF. The rearrangement joins TRBV18 to TRBJ2-3; perhaps D is TRBD1 or TRBD2 (6 bases each). The CDR3 loop spans 15 amino acids. Germline V lookup: CDR1 KGHSH, CDR2 LQKENI. V lost 6 bases and J lost 5, with 18 bases in between.

This chain uses TRBV5-1 with TRBJ2-3; D perhaps matches TRBD2 (5 bases). CDR1 SGHRS and CDR2 YFSETQ come from the germline V gene. Trimming cost V 0 bases and J 2 bases, with 7 bases left between them. This CDR3 has 14 residues. The CDR3 spells CASSLGADTDTQYF. Here the CDR3 DNA reads TGCGCCAGCAGCTTGGGAGCGGACACAGATACGCAGTATTTT.

The chain joins TRBV3-1 to TRBJ2-3; 9 bases are shared with TRBD2. This CDR3 comprises 17 residues. Losses at the gene ends were 1 base for V and 1 base for J; bases not matched to a gene: 6. Germline assignment: CDR1 LGHDT and CDR2 YNNKEL (reference sequence). The CDR3 region is CASSQVGLAGGTDTQYF. The CDR3 bases are TGTGCCAGCAGCCAAGTCGGATTAGCGGGAGGCACAGATACGCAGTATTTT.

There are a few counts of this clonotype. The chain recombines TRBV29-1 with TRBJ2-3, with 15 bases lining up with TRBD2. Germline V lookup: CDR1 SQVTM, CDR2 ANQGSEA. The V and J ends lost 3 bases and 0 bases, in that order; junction bases with no gene match: 10. CDR3 size: 19 residues. CDR3 DNA sequence: TGCAGCGTTGAGGGATGGCCGGGACTAGCGGGAGGAAGCACAGATACGCAGTATTTT. Translated: CSVEGWPGLAGGSTDTQYF.

The sample holds many counts of this clonotype. The rearrangement uses TRBV10-3 and TRBJ1-1, with D unresolved. The CDR3 runs 18 residues. The germline gives CDR1 ENHRY, CDR2 SYGVKD. V dropped 0 bases and J dropped 3 bases, with 20 bases sitting between them. The CDR3 region has the DNA TGTGCCATCAGTGAGTCGATCCGCAAGCCCTCGGGGTACACTGAAGCTTTCTTT. This translates into CAISESIRKPSGYTEAFF.

This clonotype came up a few times. The rearrangement links TRBV3-1 to TRBJ2-7; D is perhaps TRBD1 (5 bases). The V end was cut by 3 bases, the J end by 5 bases, with 11 bases between. The CDR3 contains 13 residues. Germline values: CDR1 LGHDT, CDR2 YNNKEL (reference sequence). The DNA for the CDR3 is TGTGCCAGCAGCCAGGGCAGGGTCAACGAGCAGTACTTC. Amino acids: CASSQGRVNEQYF.

This clonotype has more than one count but fewer than ten. The rearrangement joins TRBV29-1 to TRBJ2-7; the D is unclear. Trimming took off 4 bases at V and 3 bases at J, with 7 bases between the two ends. The CDR3 covers 11 residues. Germline CDR1 and CDR2: SQVTM and ANQGSEA. CDR3 nucleotide sequence: TGCAGCGTTGTTTTGAACTACGAGCAGTACTTC. Residues: CSVVLNYEQYF.

This clonotype was detected a few times. The chain joins TRBV18 to TRBJ1-6, with D perhaps TRBD1 (6 bases). CDR3 length: 14 residues. V dropped 2 bases and J dropped 7 bases, with 9 bases sitting between them. Looked up from germline, CDR1 is KGHSH and CDR2 is LQKENI. CDR3: CASSPTQGNSPLHF. For the CDR3, the DNA is TGTGCCAGCTCACCAACCCAGGGGAATTCACCCCTCCACTTT.

This clonotype turned up a few times. V and J are TRBV15 and TRBJ2-3, with TRBD1 as a possible D gene (6 bases). Trimming cost V 1 base and J 0 bases, with 8 bases left between them. CDR1 is LNHNV, CDR2 YYDKDF, per germline (reference sequence). The CDR3 totals 15 residues. The CDR3 nucleotides are TGTGCCACCAGCAGAGGTGGGGGCAGCACAGATACGCAGTATTTT. Translated, it gives CATSRGGGSTDTQYF.

As for this clonotype: A much larger clone sits a single nucleotide away, making a read error possible. The chain couples TRBV2 to TRBJ2-2; D is possibly TRBD2 (6 bases). Germline loops: CDR1 SNHLY, CDR2 FYNNEI. The CDR3 extends over 15 amino acids. The CDR3 protein is CASNPRGMATGGLFF. Written as DNA, the CDR3 is TGTGCCAGCAATCCCCGAGGAATGGCTACCGGGGGGCTGTTTTTT.

This clonotype was counted many times. This chain joins TRBV15 and TRBJ2-7; 10 bases map to TRBD2. Germline trimming cut 0 bases from V and 5 bases from J; bases unmatched to any gene: 4. The germline V gene encodes CDR1 LNHNV and CDR2 YYDKDF (reference sequence). The CDR3 has 15 amino acids. CDR3 coding DNA: TGTGCCACCAGCAGAGATCCTAGCGGGAGTCACGAGCAGTACTTC. Translated: CATSRDPSGSHEQYF.

At least ten counts were recorded for this clonotype. The V call is TRBV29-1, the J call TRBJ2-5; TRBD1 agrees at 9 bases. Unmatched junction bases numbered 10, after V lost 4 bases and J lost 4 bases. Germline loops: CDR1 SQVTM, CDR2 ANQGSEA. This CDR3 contains 15 residues. The CDR3 spells CSVALDRGDLETQYF. The CDR3 DNA sequence: TGCAGCGTTGCCCTAGACAGGGGGGATTTAGAGACCCAGTACTTC.

This clonotype has a handful of counts. The rearrangement uses TRBV6-1 and TRBJ2-7, with 10 bases aligning to TRBD2. The CDR3 covers 15 residues. Trimming removed 3 bases from V and 7 bases from J; junction bases left unmatched: 9. CDR1 is MNHNS and CDR2 is SASEGT in the germline V gene. CDR3 bases: TGTGCCAGCAGTGAGCCGGCTAGCGGGAGAAAGGAGCAGTACTTC. It yields the protein CASSEPASGRKEQYF.

The CDR3 reads CSARGTSGRNEQFF. The DNA for the CDR3 is TGCAGTGCTAGAGGGACTAGCGGGAGGAATGAGCAGTTCTTC. The J gene is TRBJ2-1, the V gene TRBV20-1, with 14 bases fitting TRBD2. Germline CDR1 and CDR2: DFQATT and SNEGSKA (reference sequence). Trimming at V came to 1 base and at J to 7 bases, leaving 0 bases not matched to a gene. The CDR3 spans 14 residues.